These T cell receptor beta chains were read from a single sample in a study of identical twins. TCRdb re-derived calls from the 5' RACE reads in MiXCR, one entry per CDR3 protein. Found here are 540,000 or so distinct CDR3 sequences, approximately 20% of them singletons; the top ten hold approximately 0.49%. The sample was also linked to a second study, of yellow fever vaccine responses in identical twins.

Source material: CD4+ T cells sorted from blood. These receptors were collected from a woman between 18 and 30 years old in good health. The CDR3 runs from the conserved cysteine through the conserved F or W. A D gene is named only where the DNA matches it firmly. Size tells how often a clone was seen (once, few, many) or the class of an expanded clone, and some rows leave it out.

>-|TRBJ1-2|-|TRBV12-3/TRBV12-4
CASTQAGGFAGYTF
TGTGCCAGCACCCAGGCCGGGGGGTTTGCTGGCTACACCTTC
>-|TRBJ2-1|few|TRBV15
CATSRGVSFDEQFF
TGTGCCACCAGCAGAGGTGTTAGCTTCGATGAGCAGTTCTTC
>TRBD2|TRBJ2-5|-|TRBV7-2
CASSLTLAGGVGETQYF
TGTGCCAGCAGCTTAACCCTTGCGGGAGGGGTGGGAGAGACCCAGTACTTC
>-|TRBJ1-2|-|TRBV3-1
CASSQGEGNYGYTF
TGTGCCAGCAGCCAAGGAGAGGGGAACTATGGCTACACCTTC
>-|TRBJ2-6|-|TRBV24-1
CATSPGNYSGANVLTF
TGTGCCACCAGTCCGGGAAACTACTCTGGGGCCAACGTCCTGACTTTC
>-|TRBJ1-1|few|TRBV6-5
CASSYGAMNTEAFF
TGTGCCAGCAGTTACGGAGCTATGAACACTGAAGCTTTCTTT
>-|TRBJ2-1|-|TRBV19
CASRGPSWDYNEQFF
TGTGCCAGTAGAGGGCCGTCGTGGGACTACAATGAGCAGTTCTTC
>-|TRBJ2-1|-|TRBV4-2
CASSQDRAGQFF
TGTGCCAGCAGCCAAGATCGGGCAGGACAGTTCTTC
>-|TRBJ2-7|many|TRBV12-3/TRBV12-4
CASTQRGAPYEQYF
TGTGCCAGCACCCAACGGGGGGCACCCTACGAGCAGTACTTC
>TRBD2|TRBJ2-1|few|TRBV10-3
CAISETSVTYNEQFF
TGTGCCATCAGTGAAACTAGCGTCACCTACAATGAGCAGTTCTTC
>TRBD2|TRBJ2-7|-|TRBV28
CASSRTGGVYEQYF
TGTGCCAGCAGCCGGACGGGAGGAGTCTACGAGCAGTACTTC
>-|TRBJ1-1|many|TRBV12-3/TRBV12-4
CASSIGVNTEAFF
TGTGCCAGCAGCATCGGGGTGAACACTGAAGCTTTCTTT
>-|TRBJ1-1|few|TRBV20-1
CSARAHAEAFF
TGCAGTGCTAGAGCGCACGCTGAAGCTTTCTTT
>TRBD2|TRBJ2-1|few|TRBV12-3/TRBV12-4
CASSLVASGNNEQFF
TGTGCCAGCAGTTTAGTGGCTAGCGGGAACAATGAGCAGTTCTTC
>-|TRBJ2-2|-|TRBV6-1
CASSVTGTGELFF
TGTGCCAGCAGTGTCACTGGAACCGGGGAGCTGTTTTTT
>-|TRBJ2-7|-|TRBV6-1
CASRDQGVSSYEQYF
TGTGCCAGCAGAGACCAGGGAGTGAGCTCCTACGAGCAGTACTTC
>-|TRBJ2-7|-|TRBV6-5
CASSDLLYEQYF
TGTGCCAGCAGTGACCTACTTTACGAGCAGTACTTC
>-|TRBJ2-5|-|TRBV6-1
CASSAAPQGETQYF
TGTGCCAGCAGTGCGGCTCCTCAGGGAGAGACCCAGTACTTC
>-|TRBJ2-1|-|TRBV7-9
CASSLEEGEQFF
TGTGCCAGCAGCCTTGAGGAGGGTGAGCAGTTCTTC
>-|TRBJ1-6|-|TRBV4-1
CASSQSSGRDFRPLHF
TGCGCCAGCAGCCAGAGCTCGGGCCGGGATTTCCGACCCCTCCACTTT
>-|TRBJ2-6|-|TRBV27
CASSPMGANVLTF
TGTGCCAGCAGTCCCATGGGGGCCAACGTCCTGACTTTC
>TRBD2|TRBJ2-1|once|TRBV5-1
CASSLGGLAGGFHEQFF
TGCGCCAGCAGCCTAGGGGGACTAGCGGGAGGTTTCCATGAGCAGTTCTTC
>TRBD1|TRBJ1-1|few|TRBV24-1
CATSGRGQGTEAFF
TGTGCCACCAGTGGAAGGGGGCAGGGGACTGAAGCTTTCTTT